Many counts were recorded for the clone carrying this TCR beta chain. Its specificity is unknown. The sample belongs to a study of CD8+CD57+ T cells in acquired aplastic anemia. Study-level information: An average of 3.2 ug of DNA was obtained from sorted CD4+ and CD8+ cells.

TCR beta VDJ and CDR3 were profiled, and genomic DNA was the template. TCRdb re-called the reads through MiXCR, storing one row per CDR3 protein. The sample contains roughly 290,000 distinct CDR3 sequences, 45% to 65% of which appear only once. In patients chosen for sequencing, flow cytometry had shown CD8+CD57+ cell expansion. CDR1 is MNHEY and CDR2 is SVGAGI in the germline V gene. V lost 6 bases, J lost 10 bases, and 7 bases stayed unmatched. This CDR3 is built from 14 residues. Notes on the study in general: The same twenty-nine CD8+ CDR3 sequences occurred in patients and in controls. CD8+ Simpson's diversity in patients was not significantly different from that in controls.

Material: sorted CD4+, CD8+, or CD8+CD57+ T cells (not recorded which) from PBMCs. The source of this sequence is a human donor with aplastic anemia. The rearrangement joins TRBV6-5 to TRBJ1-6; 9 nucleotides match TRBD1. The CDR3 protein is CASRTGTGPSPLHF. CDR3 DNA sequence: TGTGCCAGCAGAACCGGGACAGGGCCATCACCCCTCCACTTT.